This T cell receptor beta chain was profiled in a study of T cells in Graves' hyperthyroidism and ophthalmopathy. Study-level information: Any treatment followed the collection of peripheral blood at initial diagnosis.

Amplified regions were TCR beta CDR3 sequences from RNA transcripts. The HTBI primer set was used in a first-round RT-PCR of the TCR CDR3. TCRdb re-analysed the multiplex PCR reads in MiXCR, keeping a single row per CDR3 protein. This table holds about 550,000 distinct CDR3 sequences, around 21% found once. This clonotype was counted ten times or more. The sequenced sample was blood. This TCR was recovered from a man aged 18 to 30 with Graves' hyperthyroidism.

CDR3 DNA: TGTGCCAGCAGGCAGACAGGGTCGAGCAATCAGCCCCAGCATTTT. This sequence encodes CASRQTGSSNQPQHF. The chain uses TRBV28 and TRBJ1-5; 7 positions agree with TRBD1. After removal of 6 bases from V and 1 base from J, the junction contained 6 bases not matched to a gene. The CDR3 length is 15 residues. Germline values: CDR1 MDHEN, CDR2 SYDVKM.